Listed below are T cell receptor beta chains from one sample, sequenced in a study of blood T cell repertoires in COVID-19. Measured with immunoSEQ multiplex PCR; TCRdb has only the in-frame clones, and not every one. The table lists around 16,000 clones, more than 85% of them singletons. The source material was peripheral blood. The receptors stem from a man between 60 and 70 years old with acute or convalescent COVID-19. Each CDR3 is given with its conserved first and last residue. The order of the fields is D gene, J gene, clone size, V gene, CDR3 protein, CDR3 DNA. A D gene is named only where the DNA matches it firmly. Expanded clones get a size class; other rows say once, few or many, or leave the size out.

.	TRBJ1-1	.	TRBV6-5	CASSYSGGNTEAFF	TGTGCCAGCAGTTACTCCGGGGGGAACACTGAAGCTTTCTTT
.	TRBJ1-1	.	TRBV11-2	CASSPWPGGQGTEAFF	TGTGCCAGCAGCCCTTGGCCCGGGGGGCAGGGCACTGAAGCTTTCTTT
TRBD1	TRBJ2-7	.	TRBV28	CASSLWSGQPYEQYF	TGTGCCAGCAGTTTATGGTCGGGACAGCCCTACGAGCAGTACTTC
.	TRBJ1-2	.	TRBV28	CASSFGGSGNYGYTF	TGTGCCAGCAGTTTTGGAGGGTCGGGGAACTATGGCTACACCTTC
TRBD1	TRBJ2-2	.	TRBV4-2	CASSQDIVTGDTGELFF	TGTGCCAGCAGCCAAGATATTGTAACAGGGGATACCGGGGAGCTGTTTTTT
.	TRBJ2-3	.	TRBV7-2	CASSLLQASTDTQYF	TGTGCCAGCAGCTTACTACAGGCGAGCACAGATACGCAGTATTTT
.	TRBJ2-3	.	TRBV9	CASSATGRGTDTQYF	TGTGCCAGCAGCGCTACAGGGCGGGGCACAGATACGCAGTATTTT
TRBD1	TRBJ2-5	.	TRBV5-6	CASSPNPGGHETQYF	TGTGCCAGCAGCCCAAACCCAGGGGGACATGAGACCCAGTACTTC
TRBD1	TRBJ1-4	once	TRBV19	CASRQGAWEKLFF	TGTGCCAGTCGACAGGGGGCATGGGAAAAACTGTTTTTT
TRBD1	TRBJ2-5	.	TRBV27	CASSSGGQETQYF	TGTGCCAGCAGTTCAGGGGGCCAAGAGACCCAGTACTTC
TRBD1	TRBJ2-3	.	TRBV4-1	CASSQAPTGSTDTQYF	TGCGCCAGCAGCCAAGCCCCGACAGGGAGCACAGATACGCAGTATTTT
.	TRBJ1-1	few	TRBV3-1/TRBV3-2	CASSQDQGMNTEAFF	TGTGCCAGCAGCCAAGACCAGGGAATGAACACTGAAGCTTTCTTT
.	TRBJ2-2	.	TRBV12-3/TRBV12-4	CANKRGSGELFF	TGTGCAAATAAACGGGGTTCCGGGGAGCTGTTTTTT
.	TRBJ2-7	.	TRBV19	CASSIRQPLGEQYF	TGTGCCAGTAGTATAAGACAGCCCCTTGGCGAGCAGTACTTC
.	TRBJ2-7	.	TRBV10-3	CAISESAGSPYEQYF	TGTGCCATCAGTGAGTCGGCGGGAAGTCCCTACGAGCAGTACTTC
.	TRBJ1-5	.	TRBV28	CASSGGMRPQHF	TGTGCCAGCTCGGGGGGGATGAGGCCCCAGCATTTT
.	TRBJ1-2	.	TRBV4-2	CASSPQEEDGYTF	TGTGCCAGCAGCCCCCAGGAGGAAGATGGCTACACCTTC
.	TRBJ2-4	.	TRBV5-4	CASSLDGLAKNIQYF	TGTGCCAGCAGCCTGGACGGTCTAGCCAAAAACATTCAGTACTTC
.	TRBJ2-1	.	TRBV29-1	CSVPNYGGPPSYNEQFF	TGCAGCGTTCCTAACTACGGGGGGCCTCCCTCTTACAATGAGCAGTTCTTC
.	TRBJ2-1	once	TRBV15	CATSRDSGPLYNEQFF	TGTGCCACCAGCAGAGATTCAGGTCCCCTCTACAATGAGCAGTTCTTC
TRBD2	TRBJ2-2	.	TRBV27	CASSSTSGGGGTGELFF	TGTGCCAGCAGCTCGACTAGCGGGGGGGGAGGCACCGGGGAGCTGTTTTTT
TRBD1	TRBJ1-6	.	TRBV6-1	CASSEALGTGLGNSPLHF	TGTGCCAGCAGTGAAGCGCTGGGGACAGGCCTCGGTAATTCACCCCTCCACTTT
.	TRBJ2-3	.	TRBV19	CASSMAGLPTDTQYF	TGTGCCAGTAGTATGGCGGGACTCCCCACAGATACGCAGTATTTT
.	TRBJ2-5	.	TRBV30	CAWRIGLVGETQYF	TGTGCCTGGAGGATAGGTCTAGTCGGAGAGACCCAGTACTTC
TRBD1	TRBJ2-2	.	TRBV11-1	CASSYTGANTGELFF	TGTGCCAGCAGTTATACAGGGGCGAACACCGGGGAGCTGTTTTTT
.	TRBJ2-3	.	TRBV4-2	CASSIGGARQDTQYF	TGTGCCAGCAGTATAGGGGGGGCCCGCCAAGATACGCAGTATTTT
.	TRBJ1-2	.	TRBV7-3	CASSLTGGSGYGYTF	TGTGCCAGCAGCTTAACGGGAGGGAGTGGCTATGGCTACACCTTC
.	TRBJ2-7	once	TRBV21-1	CASSKVRKDLGGWSYEQYF	TGTGCCAGCAGCAAAGTAAGAAAAGATTTGGGAGGGTGGTCCTACGAGCAGTACTTC
TRBD1	TRBJ1-2	.	TRBV27	CASSRDRLNYGYTF	TGTGCCAGCAGTCGGGACAGGCTTAACTATGGCTACACCTTC
TRBD1	TRBJ2-1	.	TRBV9	CASSQLGGTGYYNEQFF	TGTGCCAGCAGCCAGCTTGGAGGGACAGGGTACTACAATGAGCAGTTCTTC
.	TRBJ2-5	.	TRBV3-1/TRBV3-2	CASSHHDGFYQETQYF	TGTGCCAGCAGCCATCACGACGGGTTTTACCAAGAGACCCAGTACTTC
TRBD2	TRBJ2-2	few	TRBV9	CASSVLADNTGELFF	TGTGCCAGCAGCGTCCTAGCGGACAACACCGGGGAGCTGTTTTTT
TRBD1	TRBJ1-1	.	TRBV6-6	CASSSRDSFVNTEAFF	TGTGCCAGCAGCTCCAGGGACAGCTTCGTGAACACTGAAGCTTTCTTT
.	TRBJ1-2	.	TRBV25-1	CASPWGGANYGYTF	TGTGCCAGCCCGTGGGGGGGAGCTAACTATGGCTACACCTTC
TRBD2	TRBJ2-1	.	TRBV5-1	CASSRLELAGNNEQFF	TGCGCCAGCAGCCGCCTTGAGCTAGCGGGAAACAATGAGCAGTTCTTC
.	TRBJ1-1	.	TRBV7-2	CASSADKHTEAFF	TGTGCCAGCAGCGCGGACAAGCACACTGAAGCTTTCTTT
.	TRBJ1-1	.	TRBV18	CASSSGRGTEAFF	TGTGCCAGCTCTTCAGGAAGGGGGACTGAAGCTTTCTTT
.	TRBJ2-1	once	TRBV24-1	CATSDSLRQEKNEQFF	TGTGCCACCAGTGATTCACTCCGACAGGAGAAGAATGAGCAGTTCTTC
TRBD1	TRBJ1-5	.	TRBV14	CASSQDLPGQGVYQPQHF	TGTGCCAGCAGCCAAGATCTGCCGGGACAGGGGGTGTATCAGCCCCAGCATTTT